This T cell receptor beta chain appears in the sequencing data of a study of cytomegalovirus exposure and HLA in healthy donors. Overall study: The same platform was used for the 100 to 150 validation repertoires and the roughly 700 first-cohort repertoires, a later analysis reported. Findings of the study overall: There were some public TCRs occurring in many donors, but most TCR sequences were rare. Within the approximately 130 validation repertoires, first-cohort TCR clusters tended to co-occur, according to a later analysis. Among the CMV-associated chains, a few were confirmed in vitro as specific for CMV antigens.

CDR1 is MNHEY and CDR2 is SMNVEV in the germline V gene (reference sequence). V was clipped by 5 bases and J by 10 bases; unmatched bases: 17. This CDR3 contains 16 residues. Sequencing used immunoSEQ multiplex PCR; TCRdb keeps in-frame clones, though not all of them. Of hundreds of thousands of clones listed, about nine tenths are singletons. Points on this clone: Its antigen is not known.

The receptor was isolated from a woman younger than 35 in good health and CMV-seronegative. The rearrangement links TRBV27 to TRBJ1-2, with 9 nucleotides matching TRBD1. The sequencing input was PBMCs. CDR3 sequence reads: CASSLQGASSPLAYTF. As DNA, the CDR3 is TGTGCCAGCAGTCTACAGGGGGCAAGTTCTCCCTTAGCCTACACCTTC.